The source of this TCR beta chain is a study of blood T cells in healthy people across ages. Notes on the study in general: Naive CD4+ cell counts and diversity both ran higher in long-lived than in aged donors.

On this clonotype itself: No antigen is known for it.

PCR was performed a second time for about 6 to 12 cycles using a sample-barcoded 5' primer and a J-beta primer mix. TCRdb processed the 5' RACE reads anew with MiXCR; each CDR3 protein has one entry. Among 1.5 million to 2 million distinct CDR3 sequences listed, around half were seen once. Trimming removed 6 bases at V and 4 bases at J, with 16 bases between. The CDR3 covers 14 residues. The V gene's germline CDR1 is SGHRS and CDR2 YFSETQ. Caucasian, healthy and from Russia, the donors were aged between roughly 6 and 95. The sample was blood. The clonotype originates from a woman aged 40-49 years in good health. V gene TRBV5-1 combines with J gene TRBJ1-2; weak D call: TRBD1 (6 bases). CDR3 in amino acids: CASNQGRLGYGYTF. In nucleotides, the CDR3 is TGCGCCAGCAACCAGGGGAGGTTGGGCTATGGCTACACCTTC.